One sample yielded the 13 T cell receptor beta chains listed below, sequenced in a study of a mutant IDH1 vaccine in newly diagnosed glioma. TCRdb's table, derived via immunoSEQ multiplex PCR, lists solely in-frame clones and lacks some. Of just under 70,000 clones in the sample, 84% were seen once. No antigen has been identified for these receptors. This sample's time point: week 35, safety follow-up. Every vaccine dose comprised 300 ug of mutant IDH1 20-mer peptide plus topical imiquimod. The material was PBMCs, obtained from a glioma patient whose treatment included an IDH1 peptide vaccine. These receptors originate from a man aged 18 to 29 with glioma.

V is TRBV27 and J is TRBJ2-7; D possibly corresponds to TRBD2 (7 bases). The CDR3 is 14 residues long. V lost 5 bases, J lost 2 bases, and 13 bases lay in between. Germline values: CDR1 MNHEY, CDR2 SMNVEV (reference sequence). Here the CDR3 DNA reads TGTGCCAGCAGTCTAGGGGGGGACCCCTACGAGCAGTACTTC. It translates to CASSLGGDPYEQYF.

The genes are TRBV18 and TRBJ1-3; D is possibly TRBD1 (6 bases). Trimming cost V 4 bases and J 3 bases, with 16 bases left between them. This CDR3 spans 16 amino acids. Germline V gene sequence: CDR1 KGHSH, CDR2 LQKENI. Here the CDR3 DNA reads TGTGCCAGCTCACTCAACAGGGACAAGCTTGGAAACACCATATATTTT. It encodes CASSLNRDKLGNTIYF.

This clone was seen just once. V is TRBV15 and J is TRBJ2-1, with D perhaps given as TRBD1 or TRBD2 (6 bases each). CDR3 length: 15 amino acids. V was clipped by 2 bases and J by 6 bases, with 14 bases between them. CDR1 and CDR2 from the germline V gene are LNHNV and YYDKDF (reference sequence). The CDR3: CATSRREGGGNEQFF. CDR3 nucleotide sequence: TGTGCCACCAGCAGACGGGAAGGAGGGGGCAATGAGCAGTTCTTC.

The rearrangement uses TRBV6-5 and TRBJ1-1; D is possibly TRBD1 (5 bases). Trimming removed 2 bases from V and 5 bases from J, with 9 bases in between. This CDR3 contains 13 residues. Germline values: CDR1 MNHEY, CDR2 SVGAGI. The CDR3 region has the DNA TGTGCCAGCAGTTACACAGGAGTGACTGAAGCTTTCTTT. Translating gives CASSYTGVTEAFF.

CDR3 amino acids: CASSSRRFGVRTNTEAFF. The CDR3 region has the DNA TGTGCCAGCAGCTCCCGCCGGTTCGGGGTCCGTACGAACACTGAAGCTTTCTTT. V and J are TRBV7-8 and TRBJ1-1, with D hard to call. The CDR3 totals 18 residues. The V and J ends lost 4 bases and 1 base respectively, with 22 bases between them. CDR1 SGHVS and CDR2 FQNEAQ come from the germline V gene.

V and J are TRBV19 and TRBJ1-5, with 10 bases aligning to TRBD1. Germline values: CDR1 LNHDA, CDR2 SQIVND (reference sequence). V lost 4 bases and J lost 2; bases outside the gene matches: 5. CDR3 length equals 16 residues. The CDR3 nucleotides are TGTGCCAGTAGTACGTCCGGGACAGGGGGCAATCAGCCCCAGCATTTT. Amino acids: CASSTSGTGGNQPQHF. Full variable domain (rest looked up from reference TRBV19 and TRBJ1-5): DGGITQSPKYLFRKEGQNVTLSCEQNLNHDAMYWYRQDPGQGLRLIYYSQIVNDFQKGDIAEGYSVSREKKESFPLTVTSAQKNPTAFYLCASSTSGTGGNQPQHFGDGTRLSIL.

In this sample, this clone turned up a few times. The CDR3 is CASSLTVGSLNTEAFF. CDR3 coding DNA: TGTGCCAGCAGCTTAACTGTGGGGAGCCTGAACACTGAAGCTTTCTTT. The chain links TRBV5-4 to TRBJ1-1; D ambiguous. Trimming shortened V by 2 bases and J by 0 bases, and 14 bases separated the two germline ends. The CDR3 covers 16 residues. CDR1 is SGHNT, CDR2 YYREEE, per germline (reference sequence).

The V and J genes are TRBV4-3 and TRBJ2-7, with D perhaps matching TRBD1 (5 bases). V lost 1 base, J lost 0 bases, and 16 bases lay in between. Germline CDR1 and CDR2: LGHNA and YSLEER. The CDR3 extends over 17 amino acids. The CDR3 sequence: CASSQGQGKRLSYEQYF. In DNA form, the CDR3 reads TGCGCCAGCAGCCAAGGGCAGGGAAAGCGCCTCTCCTACGAGCAGTACTTC.

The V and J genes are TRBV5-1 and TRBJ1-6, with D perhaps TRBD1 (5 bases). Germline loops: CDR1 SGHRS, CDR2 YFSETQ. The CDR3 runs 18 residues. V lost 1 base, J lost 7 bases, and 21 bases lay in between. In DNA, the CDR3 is TGCGCCAGCAGCTTGCTCGGGCAATTCCGGGACGGGAATTCACCCCTCCACTTT. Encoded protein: CASSLLGQFRDGNSPLHF.

The CDR3 DNA reads TGTGCCAGCAGCTCCCGGACAGGGGGCGCGGAAAAACTGTTTTTT. This sequence encodes CASSSRTGGAEKLFF. V is TRBV9 and J is TRBJ1-4, with TRBD1 matching over 11 bases. This CDR3 contains 15 residues. V shed 4 bases and J 8 bases; nucleotides not matched to a gene: 7. The V gene's germline CDR1 is SGDLS and CDR2 YYNGEE.

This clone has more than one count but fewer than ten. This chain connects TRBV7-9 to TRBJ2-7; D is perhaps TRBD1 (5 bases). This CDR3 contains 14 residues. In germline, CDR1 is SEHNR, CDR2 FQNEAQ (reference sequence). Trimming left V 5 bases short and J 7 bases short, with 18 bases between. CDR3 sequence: CASSQPATAGEQYF. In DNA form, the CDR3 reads TGTGCCAGCAGCCAGCCCGCGACAGCTGGAGAGCAGTACTTC.

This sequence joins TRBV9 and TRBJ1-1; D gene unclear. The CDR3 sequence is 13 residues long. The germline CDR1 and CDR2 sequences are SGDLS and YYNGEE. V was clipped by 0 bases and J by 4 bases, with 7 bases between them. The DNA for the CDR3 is TGTGCCAGCAGCGTAGCTACCGGCACTGAAGCTTTCTTT. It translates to CASSVATGTEAFF.

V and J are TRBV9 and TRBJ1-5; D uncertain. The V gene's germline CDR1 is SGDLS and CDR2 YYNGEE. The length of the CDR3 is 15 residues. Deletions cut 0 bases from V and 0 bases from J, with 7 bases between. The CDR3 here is CASSVGLDSNQPQHF. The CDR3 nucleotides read TGTGCCAGCAGCGTAGGTCTGGATAGCAATCAGCCCCAGCATTTT.